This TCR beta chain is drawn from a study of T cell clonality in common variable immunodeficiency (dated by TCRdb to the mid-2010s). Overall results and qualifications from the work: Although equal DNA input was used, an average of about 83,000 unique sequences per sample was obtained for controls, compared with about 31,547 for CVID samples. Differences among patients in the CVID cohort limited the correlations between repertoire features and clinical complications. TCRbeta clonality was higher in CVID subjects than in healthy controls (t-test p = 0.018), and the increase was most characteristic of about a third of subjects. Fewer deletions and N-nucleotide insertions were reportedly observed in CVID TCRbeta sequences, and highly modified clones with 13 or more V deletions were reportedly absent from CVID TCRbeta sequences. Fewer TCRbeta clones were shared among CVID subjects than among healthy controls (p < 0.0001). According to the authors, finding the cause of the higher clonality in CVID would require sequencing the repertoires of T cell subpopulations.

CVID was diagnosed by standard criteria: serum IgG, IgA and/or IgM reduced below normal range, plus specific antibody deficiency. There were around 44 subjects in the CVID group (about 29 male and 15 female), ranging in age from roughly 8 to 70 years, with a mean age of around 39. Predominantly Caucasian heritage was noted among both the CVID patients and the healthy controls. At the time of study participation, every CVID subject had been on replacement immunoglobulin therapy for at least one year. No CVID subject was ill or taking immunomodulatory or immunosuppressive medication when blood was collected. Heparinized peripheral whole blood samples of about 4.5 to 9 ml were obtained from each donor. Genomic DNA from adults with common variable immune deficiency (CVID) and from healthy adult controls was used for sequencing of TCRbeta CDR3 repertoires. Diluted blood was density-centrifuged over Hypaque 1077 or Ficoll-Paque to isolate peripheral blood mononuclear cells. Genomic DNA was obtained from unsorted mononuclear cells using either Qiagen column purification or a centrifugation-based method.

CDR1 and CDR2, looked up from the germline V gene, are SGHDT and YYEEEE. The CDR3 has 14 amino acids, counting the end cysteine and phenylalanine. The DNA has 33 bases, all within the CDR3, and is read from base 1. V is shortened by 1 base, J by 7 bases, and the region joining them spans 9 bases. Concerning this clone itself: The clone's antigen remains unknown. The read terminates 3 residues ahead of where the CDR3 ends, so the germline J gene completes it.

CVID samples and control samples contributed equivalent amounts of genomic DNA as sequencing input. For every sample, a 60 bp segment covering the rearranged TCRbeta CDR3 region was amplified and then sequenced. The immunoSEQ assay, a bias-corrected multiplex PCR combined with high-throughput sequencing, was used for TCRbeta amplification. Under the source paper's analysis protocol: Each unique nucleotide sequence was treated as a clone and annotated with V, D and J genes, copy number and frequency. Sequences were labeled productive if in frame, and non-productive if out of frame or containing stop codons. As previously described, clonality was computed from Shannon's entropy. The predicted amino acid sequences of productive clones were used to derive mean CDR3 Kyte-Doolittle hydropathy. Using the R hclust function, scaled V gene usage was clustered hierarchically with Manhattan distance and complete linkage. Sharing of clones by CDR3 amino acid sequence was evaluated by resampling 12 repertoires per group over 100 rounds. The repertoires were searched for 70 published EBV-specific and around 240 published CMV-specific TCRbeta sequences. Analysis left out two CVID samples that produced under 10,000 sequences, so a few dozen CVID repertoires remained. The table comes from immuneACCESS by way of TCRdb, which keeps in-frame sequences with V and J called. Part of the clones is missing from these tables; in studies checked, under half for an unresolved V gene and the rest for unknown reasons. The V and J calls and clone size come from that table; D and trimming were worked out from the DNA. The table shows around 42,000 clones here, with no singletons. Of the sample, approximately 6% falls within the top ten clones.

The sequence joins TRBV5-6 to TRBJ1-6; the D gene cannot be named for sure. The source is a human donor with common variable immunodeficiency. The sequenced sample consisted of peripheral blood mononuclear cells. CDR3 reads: CASSLSLRNSPLHF. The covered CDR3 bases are TGTGCCAGCAGCTTGAGCCTCAGGAATTCACCC.